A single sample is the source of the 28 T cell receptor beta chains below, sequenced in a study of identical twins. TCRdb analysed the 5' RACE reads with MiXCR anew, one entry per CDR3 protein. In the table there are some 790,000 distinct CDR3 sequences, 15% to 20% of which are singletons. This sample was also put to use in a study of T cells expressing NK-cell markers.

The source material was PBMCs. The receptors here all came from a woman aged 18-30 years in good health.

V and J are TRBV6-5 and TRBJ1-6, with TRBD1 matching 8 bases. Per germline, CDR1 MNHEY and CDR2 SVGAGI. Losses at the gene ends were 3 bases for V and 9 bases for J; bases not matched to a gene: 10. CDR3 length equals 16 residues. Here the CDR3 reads CASSYSQGAWSSPLHF. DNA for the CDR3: TGTGCCAGCAGTTATTCCCAGGGGGCTTGGAGTTCACCCCTCCACTTT.

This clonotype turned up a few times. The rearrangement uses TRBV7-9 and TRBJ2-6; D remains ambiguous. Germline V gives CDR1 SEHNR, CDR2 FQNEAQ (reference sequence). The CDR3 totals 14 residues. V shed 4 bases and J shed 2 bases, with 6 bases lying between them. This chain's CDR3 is CASSSATGANVLTF. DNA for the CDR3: TGTGCCAGCAGCTCTGCTACTGGGGCCAACGTCCTGACTTTC.

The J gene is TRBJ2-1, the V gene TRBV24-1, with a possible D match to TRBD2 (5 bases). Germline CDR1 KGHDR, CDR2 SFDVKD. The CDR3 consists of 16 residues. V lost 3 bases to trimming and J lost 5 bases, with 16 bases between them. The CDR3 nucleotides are TGTGCCACCAGTGATGGTGCCCGGACGGGGAACAATGAGCAGTTCTTC. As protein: CATSDGARTGNNEQFF.

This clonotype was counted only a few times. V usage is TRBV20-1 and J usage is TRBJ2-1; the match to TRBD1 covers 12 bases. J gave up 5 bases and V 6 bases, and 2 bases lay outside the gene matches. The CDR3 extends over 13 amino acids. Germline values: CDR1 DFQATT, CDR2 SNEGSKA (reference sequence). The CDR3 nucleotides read TGCAGTGCCAGGGACAGGGGGCACAATGAGCAGTTCTTC. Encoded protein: CSARDRGHNEQFF.

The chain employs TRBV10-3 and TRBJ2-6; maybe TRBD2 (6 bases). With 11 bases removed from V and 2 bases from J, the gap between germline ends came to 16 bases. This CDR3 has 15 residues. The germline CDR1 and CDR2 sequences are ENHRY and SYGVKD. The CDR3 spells CAGGTWAAGANVLTF. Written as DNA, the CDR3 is TGTGCCGGAGGGACCTGGGCCGCTGGGGCCAACGTCCTGACTTTC.

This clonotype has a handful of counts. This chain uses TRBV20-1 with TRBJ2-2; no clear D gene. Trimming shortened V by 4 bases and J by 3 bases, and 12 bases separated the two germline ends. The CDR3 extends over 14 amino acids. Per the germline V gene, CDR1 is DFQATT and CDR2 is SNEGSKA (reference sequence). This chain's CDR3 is CSATTRDYTGELFF. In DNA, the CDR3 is TGCAGTGCTACCACCAGAGATTACACCGGGGAGCTGTTTTTT.

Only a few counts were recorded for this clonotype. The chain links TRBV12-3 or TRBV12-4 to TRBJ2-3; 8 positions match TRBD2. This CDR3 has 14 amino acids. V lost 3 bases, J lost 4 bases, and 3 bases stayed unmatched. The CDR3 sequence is CASSLLGLADTQYF. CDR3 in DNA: TGTGCCAGCAGTTTGTTGGGACTAGCAGATACGCAGTATTTT.

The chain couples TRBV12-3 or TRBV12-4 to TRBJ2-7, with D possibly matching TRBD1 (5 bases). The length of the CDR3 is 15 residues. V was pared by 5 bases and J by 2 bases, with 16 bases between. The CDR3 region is CASSNRKLSTYEQYF. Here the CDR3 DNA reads TGTGCCAGCAGTAACAGGAAGCTATCCACCTACGAGCAGTACTTC.

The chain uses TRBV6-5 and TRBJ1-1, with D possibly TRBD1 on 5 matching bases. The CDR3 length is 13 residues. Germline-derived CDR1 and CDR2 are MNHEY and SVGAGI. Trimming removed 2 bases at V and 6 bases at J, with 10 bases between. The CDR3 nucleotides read TGTGCCAGCAGTTACGCCGCAGGGCCTGAAGCTTTCTTT. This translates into CASSYAAGPEAFF.

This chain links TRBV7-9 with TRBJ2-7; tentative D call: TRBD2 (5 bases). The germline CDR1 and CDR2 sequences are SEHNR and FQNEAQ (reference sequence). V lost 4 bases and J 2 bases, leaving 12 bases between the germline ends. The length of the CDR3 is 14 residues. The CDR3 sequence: CASSWLAGAYEQYF. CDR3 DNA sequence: TGTGCCAGCAGCTGGCTAGCTGGGGCCTACGAGCAGTACTTC.

In DNA form, the CDR3 reads TGTGCTAGTGTCTTGGACAGTCTGAACACTGAAGCTTTCTTT. This codes for CASVLDSLNTEAFF. The chain is built from TRBV12-5 and TRBJ1-1; D is perhaps TRBD1 (6 bases). The CDR3 has 14 amino acids. Trimming cost V 7 bases and J 0 bases, with 12 bases left between them. Germline CDR1 is LGHNT and CDR2 is FRNRAP.

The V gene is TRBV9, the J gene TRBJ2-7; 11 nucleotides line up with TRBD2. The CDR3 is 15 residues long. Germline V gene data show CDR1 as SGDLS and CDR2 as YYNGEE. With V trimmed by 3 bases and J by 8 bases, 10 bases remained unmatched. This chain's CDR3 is CASSGGLAADSKQYF. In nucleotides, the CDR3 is TGTGCCAGCAGCGGGGGACTAGCGGCTGACTCTAAGCAGTACTTC.

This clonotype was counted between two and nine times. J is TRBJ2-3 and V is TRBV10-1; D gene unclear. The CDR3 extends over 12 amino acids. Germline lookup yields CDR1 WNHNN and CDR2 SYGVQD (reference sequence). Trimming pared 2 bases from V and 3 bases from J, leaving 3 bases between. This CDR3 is CASSEMTDTQYF. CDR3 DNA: TGCGCCAGCAGTGAGATGACAGATACGCAGTATTTT.

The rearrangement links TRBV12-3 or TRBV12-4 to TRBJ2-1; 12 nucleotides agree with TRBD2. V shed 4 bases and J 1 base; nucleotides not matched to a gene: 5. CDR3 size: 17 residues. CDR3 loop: CASSSLAGGTSYNEQFF. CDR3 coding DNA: TGTGCCAGCAGTTCACTAGCGGGAGGAACGTCCTACAATGAGCAGTTCTTC.

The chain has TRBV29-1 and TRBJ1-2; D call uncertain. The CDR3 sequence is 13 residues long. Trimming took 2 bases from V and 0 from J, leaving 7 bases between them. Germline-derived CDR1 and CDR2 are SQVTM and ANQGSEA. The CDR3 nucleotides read TGCAGCGTTGAATCTACAGCTAACTATGGCTACACCTTC. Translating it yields CSVESTANYGYTF.

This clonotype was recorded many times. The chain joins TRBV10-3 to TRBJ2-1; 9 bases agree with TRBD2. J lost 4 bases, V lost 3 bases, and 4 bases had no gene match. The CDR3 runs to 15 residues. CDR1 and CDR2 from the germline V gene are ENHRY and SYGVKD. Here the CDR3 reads CAISDQRGAYNEQFF. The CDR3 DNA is TGTGCCATCAGTGACCAGCGGGGGGCATACAATGAGCAGTTCTTC.

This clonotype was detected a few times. The CDR3 nucleotides read TGCAGTGCTAGATCAACTAGCGGGGTCAACAATGAGCAGTTCTTC. Its protein product is CSARSTSGVNNEQFF. This chain connects TRBV20-1 to TRBJ2-1; the match to TRBD2 covers 10 bases. This CDR3 spans 15 amino acids. V shed 2 bases and J 5 bases; nucleotides not matched to a gene: 6. Germline CDR1 and CDR2: DFQATT and SNEGSKA (reference sequence).

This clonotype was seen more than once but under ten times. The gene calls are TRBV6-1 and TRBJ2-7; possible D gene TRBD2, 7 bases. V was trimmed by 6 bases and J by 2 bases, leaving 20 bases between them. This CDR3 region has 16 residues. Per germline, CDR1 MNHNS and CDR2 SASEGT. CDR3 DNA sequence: TGTGCCAGCAGAAAGGGGGGGAGGGGCTTACCCTACGAGCAGTACTTC. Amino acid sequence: CASRKGGRGLPYEQYF.

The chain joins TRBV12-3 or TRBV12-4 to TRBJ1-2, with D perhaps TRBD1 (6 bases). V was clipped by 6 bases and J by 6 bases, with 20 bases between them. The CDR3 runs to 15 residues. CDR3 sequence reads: CASRTNGQRLNGYTF. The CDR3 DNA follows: TGTGCCAGCAGAACTAACGGACAGAGATTGAATGGCTACACCTTC.

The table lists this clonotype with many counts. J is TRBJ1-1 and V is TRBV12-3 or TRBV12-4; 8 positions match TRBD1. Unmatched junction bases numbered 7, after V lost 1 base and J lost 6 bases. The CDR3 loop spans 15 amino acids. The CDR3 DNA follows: TGTGCCAGCAGTTTAGGAGGCGACAGGGGCCCTGAAGCTTTCTTT. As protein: CASSLGGDRGPEAFF.

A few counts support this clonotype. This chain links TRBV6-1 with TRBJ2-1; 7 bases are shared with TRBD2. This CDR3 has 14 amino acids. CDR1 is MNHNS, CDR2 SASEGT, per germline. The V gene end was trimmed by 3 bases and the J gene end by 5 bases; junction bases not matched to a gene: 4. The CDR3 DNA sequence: TGTGCCAGCAGTGATACCCTAGCGGACAATGAGCAGTTCTTC. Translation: CASSDTLADNEQFF.

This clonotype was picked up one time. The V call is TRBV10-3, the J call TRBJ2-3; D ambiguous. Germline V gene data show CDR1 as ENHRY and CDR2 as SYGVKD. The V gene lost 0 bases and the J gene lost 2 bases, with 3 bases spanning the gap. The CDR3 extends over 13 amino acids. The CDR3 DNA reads TGTGCCATCAGTGAGTCTGCCACAGATACGCAGTATTTT. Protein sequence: CAISESATDTQYF.

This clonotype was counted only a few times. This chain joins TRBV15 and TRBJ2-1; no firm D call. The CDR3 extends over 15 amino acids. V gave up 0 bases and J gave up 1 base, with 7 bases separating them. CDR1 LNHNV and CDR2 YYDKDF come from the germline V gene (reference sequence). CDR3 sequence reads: CATSRDTASYNEQFF. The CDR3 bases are TGTGCCACCAGCAGAGACACAGCGTCCTACAATGAGCAGTTCTTC.

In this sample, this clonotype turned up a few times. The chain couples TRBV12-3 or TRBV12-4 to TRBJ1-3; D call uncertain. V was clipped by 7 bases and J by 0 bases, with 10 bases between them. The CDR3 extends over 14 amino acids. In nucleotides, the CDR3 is TGTGCCAGCACAGCAGCGATCTCTGGAAACACCATATATTTT. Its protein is CASTAAISGNTIYF.

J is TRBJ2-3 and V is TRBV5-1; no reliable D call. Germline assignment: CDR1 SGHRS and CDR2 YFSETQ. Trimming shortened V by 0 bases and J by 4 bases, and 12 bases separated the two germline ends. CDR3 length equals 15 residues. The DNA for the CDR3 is TGCGCCAGCAGCTTGGAAGGATTTGGGTCAGATACGCAGTATTTT. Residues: CASSLEGFGSDTQYF.

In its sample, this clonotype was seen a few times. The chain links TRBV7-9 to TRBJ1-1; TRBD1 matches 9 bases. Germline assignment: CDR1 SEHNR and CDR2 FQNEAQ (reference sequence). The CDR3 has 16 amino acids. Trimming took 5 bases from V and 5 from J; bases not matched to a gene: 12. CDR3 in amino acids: CASSRDRGQGNTEAFF. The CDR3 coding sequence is TGTGCCAGCAGCCGAGATCGGGGACAGGGAAATACTGAAGCTTTCTTT.

Here the CDR3 reads CASSYGITYEQYF. CDR3 in DNA: TGTGCCAGCAGTTACGGGATTACCTACGAGCAGTACTTC. The chain is built from TRBV6-2 or TRBV6-3 and TRBJ2-7; D ambiguous. Germline V CDR1 and CDR2: MNHEY, SVGEGT. Trimming cost V 2 bases and J 2 bases, with 7 bases left between them. The CDR3 consists of 13 residues.

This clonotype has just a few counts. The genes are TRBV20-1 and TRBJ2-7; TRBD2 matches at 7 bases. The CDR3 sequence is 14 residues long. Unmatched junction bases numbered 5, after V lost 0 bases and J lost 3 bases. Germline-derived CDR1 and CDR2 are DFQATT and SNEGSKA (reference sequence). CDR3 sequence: CSARDASGGYEQYF. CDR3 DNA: TGCAGTGCTAGAGATGCGTCGGGGGGCTACGAGCAGTACTTC.